Listed here are 14 T cell receptor beta chains from one sample, sequenced in a study of human T cells and chemical hapten exposure. Using its own MiXCR run on the RACE reads, TCRdb lists one record per CDR3 protein. The sample has 80,000 to 100,000 distinct CDR3 sequences; 10% to 12% are singletons. The time point was: patch test 3, about 24 weeks after DPC sensitization. Treatment here: therapeutic diphenylcyclopropenone sensitization with weekly scalp DPC. The specimen was whole blood, collected in connection with sensitization to the hapten diphenylcyclopropenone (DPC). All receptors derive from a woman in her forties or fifties with alopecia areata. Some clones in this sample may be carry-over from other donors' samples.

The J gene is TRBJ2-2, the V gene TRBV7-2, with D maybe TRBD2 (5 bases). The CDR3 has 16 amino acids. The V gene lost 5 bases and the J gene lost 0 bases, with 13 bases spanning the gap. In germline, CDR1 is SGHTA, CDR2 FQGNSA. In nucleotides, the CDR3 is TGTGCCAGCAGCCCGAGGACTGCGACGAACACCGGGGAGCTGTTTTTT. This sequence encodes CASSPRTATNTGELFF.

This clonotype was detected ten times or more. This chain joins TRBV12-3 or TRBV12-4 and TRBJ2-3; TRBD1 matches at 10 bases. V was pared by 5 bases and J by 1 base, with 6 bases of the junction left unmatched. The CDR3 runs to 16 residues. CDR3 sequence reads: CASSAGTGERTDTQYF. For the CDR3, the DNA is TGTGCCAGCAGTGCGGGGACAGGGGAACGCACAGATACGCAGTATTTT.

This clonotype was recorded many times. The chain joins TRBV30 to TRBJ1-5; D is perhaps TRBD1 (5 bases). Trimming removed 5 bases at V and 4 bases at J, with 15 bases between. CDR1 is GTSNPN and CDR2 is SVGIG in the germline V gene (reference sequence). The CDR3 runs to 14 residues. This chain's CDR3 is CAWSGTSGNQPQHF. The CDR3 DNA sequence: TGTGCCTGGTCCGGGACCTCGGGGAATCAGCCCCAGCATTTT.

This clonotype was observed at least ten times. The CDR3 region has the DNA TGTGCCAGTGCAACCCGGGACAAAACAAATCAGCCCCAGCATTTT. As protein: CASATRDKTNQPQHF. The chain is built from TRBV19 and TRBJ1-5, with a weak D call TRBD1 (6 bases). Deletions cut 8 bases from V and 4 bases from J, with 18 bases between. This CDR3 has 15 residues. From germline, CDR1 is LNHDA and CDR2 SQIVND (reference sequence).

This clonotype has at least ten counts. The V call is TRBV20-1, the J call TRBJ2-3; TRBD2 matches 8 bases. The CDR3 consists of 15 residues. Trimming took 4 bases from V and 2 from J; bases not matched to a gene: 8. The germline V gene has CDR1 DFQATT and CDR2 SNEGSKA (reference sequence). CDR3 protein: CSAMGTSGITDTQYF. The CDR3 DNA is TGCAGTGCTATGGGAACTAGCGGAATCACAGATACGCAGTATTTT.

Written as DNA, the CDR3 is TGCAGCGCCGGAGAAACGGGCCAGTACTTC. Translated: CSAGETGQYF. The rearrangement joins TRBV29-1 to TRBJ2-5; D is unresolved. This CDR3 region has 10 residues. The V end lost 7 bases, the J end lost 10 bases, and 13 bases lay between the germline ends. Per germline, CDR1 SQVTM and CDR2 ANQGSEA.

The rearrangement uses TRBV5-1 and TRBJ2-1; the D is unclear. Trimming took 4 bases from V and 3 from J, leaving 8 bases between them. Germline CDR1 SGHRS, CDR2 YFSETQ. This CDR3 is 13 amino acids long. The CDR3 reads CASSQAGYNEQFF. As DNA, the CDR3 is TGCGCCAGCAGCCAGGCAGGCTACAATGAGCAGTTCTTC.

The sample holds many counts of this clonotype. The chain links TRBV11-2 to TRBJ2-4; D not resolved. Germline values: CDR1 SGHAT, CDR2 FQNNGV. The length of the CDR3 is 16 residues. Trimming took off 2 bases at V and 3 bases at J, with 14 bases between the two ends. The CDR3 reads CASSLRSKESKNIQYF. Here the CDR3 DNA reads TGTGCCAGCAGCTTAAGGTCCAAGGAGAGCAAAAACATTCAGTACTTC. The full variable domain, completed using reference TRBV11-2 and TRBJ2-4, is EAGVAQSPRYKIIEKRQSVAFWCNPISGHATLYWYQQILGQGPKLLIQFQNNGVVDDSQLPKDRFSAERLKGVDSTLKIQPAKLEDSAVYLCASSLRSKESKNIQYFGAGTRLSVL.

The gene calls are TRBV20-1 and TRBJ2-1; 12 bases are shared with TRBD2. Germline values: CDR1 DFQATT, CDR2 SNEGSKA (reference sequence). The CDR3 sequence is 13 residues long. J lost 6 bases, V lost 6 bases, and 3 bases had no gene match. Here the CDR3 DNA reads TGCAGTGCACTGGGACTAGCGGGCAATGAGCAGTTCTTC. Its translation is CSALGLAGNEQFF.

There are many counts of this clonotype. The rearrangement joins TRBV12-3 or TRBV12-4 to TRBJ2-1; 7 bases fit TRBD2. This CDR3 spans 15 amino acids. V lost 2 bases, J lost 0 bases, and 1 base stayed unmatched. Here the CDR3 reads CASSLREDSYNEQFF. Here the CDR3 DNA reads TGTGCCAGCAGTTTACGGGAGGACTCCTACAATGAGCAGTTCTTC.

This clonotype was observed at least ten times. The chain couples TRBV7-2 to TRBJ1-5, with D possibly matching TRBD1 (5 bases). The V end lost 7 bases, the J end lost 5 bases, and 12 bases lay between the germline ends. CDR1 is SGHTA and CDR2 is FQGNSA in the germline V gene. The CDR3 runs 13 residues. The chain's CDR3 is CASTADSYQPQHF. The CDR3 DNA reads TGTGCCAGCACCGCCGACAGTTATCAGCCCCAGCATTTT.

This chain links TRBV7-6 with TRBJ2-6, with TRBD1 identical over 7 bases. Germline lookup yields CDR1 SGHVS and CDR2 FNYEAQ. The CDR3 totals 16 residues. J gave up 1 base and V 5 bases, and 5 bases lay outside the gene matches. This chain's CDR3 is CASSTDRLSGANVLTF. CDR3 bases: TGTGCCAGCAGCACGGACAGGCTTTCTGGGGCCAACGTCCTGACTTTC.

V usage is TRBV7-9 and J usage is TRBJ2-7; TRBD1 might be the D (7 bases). The CDR3 length is 13 residues. Trimming took 0 bases from V and 7 from J, leaving 10 bases between them. Germline values: CDR1 SEHNR, CDR2 FQNEAQ (reference sequence). The CDR3 protein is CASSLAAGGEQYF. CDR3 in DNA: TGTGCCAGCAGCTTAGCGGCAGGGGGGGAGCAGTACTTC.

This clonotype has a count of ten or more. The chain couples TRBV7-3 to TRBJ1-3; tentatively, D is TRBD1 (5 bases). This CDR3 has 13 amino acids. Trimming took 4 bases from V and 4 from J, leaving 8 bases between them. The germline gives CDR1 SGHTA, CDR2 FQGTGA. The CDR3 DNA follows: TGTGCCAGCAGCTCCAACAGGGGAAACACCATATATTTT. Encoded protein: CASSSNRGNTIYF.